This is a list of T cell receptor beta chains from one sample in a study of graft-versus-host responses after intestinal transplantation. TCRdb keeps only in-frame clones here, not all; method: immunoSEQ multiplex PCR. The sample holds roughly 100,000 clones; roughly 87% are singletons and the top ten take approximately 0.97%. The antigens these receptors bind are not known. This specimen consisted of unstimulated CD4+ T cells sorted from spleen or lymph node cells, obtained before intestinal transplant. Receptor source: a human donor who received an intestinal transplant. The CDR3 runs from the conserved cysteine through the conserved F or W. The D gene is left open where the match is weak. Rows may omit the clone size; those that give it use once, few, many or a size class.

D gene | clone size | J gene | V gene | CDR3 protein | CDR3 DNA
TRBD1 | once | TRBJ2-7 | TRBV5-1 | CASSYGQGYNEQYF | TGCGCCAGCAGCTACGGACAGGGGTATAACGAGCAGTACTTC
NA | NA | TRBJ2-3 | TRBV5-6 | CASSLGGGAYTQYF | TGTGCCAGCAGCTTGGGTGGGGGGGCTTATACGCAGTATTTT
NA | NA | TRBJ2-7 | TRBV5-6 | CASSWVDSYEQYF | TGTGCCAGCAGCTGGGTCGACTCCTACGAGCAGTACTTC
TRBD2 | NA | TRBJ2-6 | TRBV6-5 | CASTWTSSGANVLTF | TGTGCCAGCACCTGGACTAGCTCTGGGGCCAACGTCCTGACTTTC
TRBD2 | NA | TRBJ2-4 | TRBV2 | CASSDSSGSLAKNIQYF | TGTGCCAGCAGTGATTCCAGCGGGAGCTTAGCCAAAAACATTCAGTACTTC
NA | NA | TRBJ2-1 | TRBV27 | CASSETLYNEQFF | TGTGCCAGCAGCGAGACACTATACAATGAGCAGTTCTTC
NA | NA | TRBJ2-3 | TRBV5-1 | CASSVGGPADTQYF | TGCGCCAGCAGTGTAGGGGGGCCAGCAGATACGCAGTATTTT
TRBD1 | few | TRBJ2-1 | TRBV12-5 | CASGLGQGASFF | TGTGCTAGTGGTCTGGGACAGGGGGCCTCGTTCTTC
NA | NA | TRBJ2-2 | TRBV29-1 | CSVGGGRVTGELFF | TGCAGCGTGGGGGGCGGGAGAGTCACCGGGGAGCTGTTTTTT
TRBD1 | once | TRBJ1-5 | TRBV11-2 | CASSGDRGQPQHF | TGTGCCAGCAGCGGGGACAGGGGACAGCCCCAGCATTTT
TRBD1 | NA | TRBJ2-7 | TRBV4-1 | CASSQASRGTGFNEQYF | TGCGCCAGCAGCCAAGCCTCAAGAGGGACAGGGTTCAACGAGCAGTACTTC
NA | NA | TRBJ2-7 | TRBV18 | CASSPPFRGEQYF | TGTGCCAGCTCACCACCATTTAGGGGCGAGCAGTACTTC
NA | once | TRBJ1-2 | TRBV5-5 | CASSFWVGSPYGYTF | TGTGCCAGCAGCTTCTGGGTGGGTTCACCCTATGGCTACACCTTC
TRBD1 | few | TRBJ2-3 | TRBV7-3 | CASSTYRGDTQYF | TGTGCCAGCAGCACATACAGGGGAGATACGCAGTATTTT
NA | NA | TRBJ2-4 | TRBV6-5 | CASSYSVLKGIQYF | TGTGCCAGCAGTTACTCGGTACTGAAGGGCATTCAGTACTTC
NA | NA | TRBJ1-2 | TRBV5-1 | CASSLDGINYGYTF | TGCGCCAGCAGCTTGGACGGAATTAACTATGGCTACACCTTC
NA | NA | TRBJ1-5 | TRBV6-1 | CASSEALGNFQPQHF | TGTGCCAGCAGTGAAGCGCTCGGAAACTTTCAGCCCCAGCATTTT
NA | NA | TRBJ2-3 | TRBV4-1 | CASSQEWSDTQYF | TGCGCCAGCAGCCAAGAGTGGTCAGATACGCAGTATTTT
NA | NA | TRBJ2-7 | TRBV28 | CASSLGDSSYEQYF | TGTGCCAGCAGTTTGGGGGACTCCTCCTACGAGCAGTACTTC
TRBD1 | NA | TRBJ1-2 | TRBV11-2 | CASSLGGTGLWANYGYTF | TGTGCCAGCAGCTTAGGTGGGACAGGGCTTTGGGCTAACTATGGCTACACCTTC
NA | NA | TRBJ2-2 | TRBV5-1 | CASSGRGPRPGELFF | TGCGCCAGCAGCGGGCGGGGGCCCCGCCCCGGGGAGCTGTTTTTT
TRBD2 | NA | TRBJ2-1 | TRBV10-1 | CASRRGGTSEQFF | TGCGCCAGCAGGAGAGGGGGGACTAGCGAGCAGTTCTTC
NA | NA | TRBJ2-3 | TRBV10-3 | CAISGRGVGADTQYF | TGTGCCATCAGTGGGAGGGGGGTAGGAGCAGATACGCAGTATTTT
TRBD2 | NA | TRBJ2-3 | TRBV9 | CASSVGIAGGSTDTQYF | TGTGCCAGCAGCGTAGGAATAGCGGGGGGCAGCACAGATACGCAGTATTTT
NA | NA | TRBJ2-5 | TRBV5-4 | CASSASGVQETQYF | TGTGCCAGCAGCGCCTCCGGGGTCCAAGAGACCCAGTACTTC
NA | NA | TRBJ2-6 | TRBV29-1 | CSVDSSSGANVLTF | TGCAGCGTTGATTCCAGCTCTGGGGCCAACGTCCTGACTTTC
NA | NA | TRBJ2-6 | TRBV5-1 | CASSLVGSGANVLTF | TGCGCCAGCAGCTTGGTGGGCTCTGGGGCCAACGTCCTGACTTTC
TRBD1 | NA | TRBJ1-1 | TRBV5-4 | CASSWYTGEAFF | TGTGCCAGCAGCTGGTATACAGGGGAGGCTTTCTTT
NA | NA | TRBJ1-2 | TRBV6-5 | CASSRQPLNYGYTF | TGTGCCAGCAGCCGACAGCCTCTCAACTATGGCTACACCTTC
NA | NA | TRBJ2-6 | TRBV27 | CASSYLGAWPGANVLTF | TGTGCCAGCAGTTATTTGGGGGCCTGGCCTGGGGCCAACGTCCTGACTTTC
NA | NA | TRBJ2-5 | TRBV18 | CASSEGARGGPQETQYF | TGTGCCAGCTCAGAAGGAGCTCGCGGAGGCCCCCAAGAGACCCAGTACTTC
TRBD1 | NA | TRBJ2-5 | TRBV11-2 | CASSPGRGRLLQETQYF | TGTGCCAGCAGCCCCGGAAGGGGGCGACTACTCCAAGAGACCCAGTACTTC
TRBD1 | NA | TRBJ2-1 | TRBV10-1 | CASSSGTGRNEQFF | TGCGCCAGCAGCTCCGGGACAGGGCGAAATGAGCAGTTCTTC
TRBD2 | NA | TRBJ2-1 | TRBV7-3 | CASSEPLAGAYNEQFF | TGTGCCAGCAGCGAGCCCCTAGCGGGGGCCTACAATGAGCAGTTCTTC
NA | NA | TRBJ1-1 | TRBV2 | CASSKFRNTEAFF | TGTGCCAGCAGTAAGTTCAGGAACACTGAAGCTTTCTTT
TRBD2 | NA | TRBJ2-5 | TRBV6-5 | CASRTSGIWETQYF | TGTGCCAGCCGAACTAGCGGGATTTGGGAGACCCAGTACTTC
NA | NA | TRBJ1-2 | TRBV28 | CASSLPGVGGYTF | TGTGCCAGCAGTTTGCCCGGGGTGGGAGGCTACACCTTC
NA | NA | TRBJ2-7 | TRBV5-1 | CASSSGPPSSYEQYF | TGCGCCAGCAGCTCGGGACCTCCGAGCTCCTACGAGCAGTACTTC
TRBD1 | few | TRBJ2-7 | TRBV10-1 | CASSPDRFHEQYF | TGCGCCAGCAGCCCGGACAGGTTCCACGAGCAGTACTTC
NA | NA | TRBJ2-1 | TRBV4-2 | CASSQPGQPDNEQFF | TGTGCCAGCAGCCAGCCGGGACAACCGGACAATGAGCAGTTCTTC
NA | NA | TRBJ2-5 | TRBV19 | CASSMALAETQYF | TGTGCCAGTAGCATGGCCCTAGCGGAGACCCAGTACTTC
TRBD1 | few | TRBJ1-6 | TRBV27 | CASSWRRDSSPLHF | TGTGCCAGCAGTTGGAGGAGGGACAGTTCACCCCTCCACTTT
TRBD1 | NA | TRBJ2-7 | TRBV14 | CASSPGQANPSYEQYF | TGTGCCAGCAGCCCGGGACAGGCCAACCCCTCCTACGAGCAGTACTTC